This is a list of T cell receptor beta chains from one sample in a study of CD8 T cells in ankylosing spondylitis. Each CDR3 protein gets one entry after TCRdb re-called the 5' RACE reads with MiXCR. The sample consists of 220,000 or so distinct CDR3 sequences, over 9.5% of them appearing once. Material: blood, either unsorted or a sorted T cell fraction (not recorded which). These receptors came from a male donor with ankylosing spondylitis or in good health (not recorded which). Both conserved end residues are part of each CDR3. The D gene is left open where the match is weak. Clone size appears in some rows only: once, few, many, or a class for an expanded clone.

size: many
V: TRBV20-1
J: TRBJ1-1
D: -
CDR3: CSARSGQKENTEAFF
DNA: TGCAGTGCTAGATCTGGACAGAAAGAGAACACTGAAGCTTTCTTT

size: few
V: TRBV7-3
J: TRBJ2-3
D: -
CDR3: CASGVGDTQYF
DNA: TGTGCCAGCGGGGTTGGAGATACGCAGTATTTT

size: many
V: TRBV12-3/TRBV12-4
J: TRBJ1-2
D: TRBD1
CDR3: CASNLGQQNYGYTF
DNA: TGTGCCAGCAATCTGGGACAGCAAAACTATGGCTACACCTTC

size: many
V: TRBV5-1
J: TRBJ2-3
D: -
CDR3: CASSSSASTDTQYF
DNA: TGCGCCAGCAGCTCTAGCGCTAGCACAGATACGCAGTATTTT

size: few
V: TRBV10-3
J: TRBJ2-1
D: -
CDR3: CAIQDGGVQFF
DNA: TGTGCCATCCAGGATGGAGGGGTGCAGTTCTTC

size: -
V: TRBV12-3/TRBV12-4
J: TRBJ1-3
D: -
CDR3: CASSFAQYGNTIYF
DNA: TGTGCCAGCAGTTTTGCACAGTACGGAAACACCATATATTTT

size: many
V: TRBV12-3/TRBV12-4
J: TRBJ2-1
D: TRBD1
CDR3: CASSLVPGQGTSNEQFF
DNA: TGTGCCAGCAGTTTGGTCCCGGGACAGGGGACAAGTAATGAGCAGTTCTTC

size: few
V: TRBV15
J: TRBJ2-3
D: -
CDR3: CATSRGGLTDTQYF
DNA: TGTGCCACCAGCAGAGGGGGGCTCACAGATACGCAGTATTTT

size: few
V: TRBV5-1
J: TRBJ2-7
D: TRBD1
CDR3: CASSLGGQGAVDEQYF
DNA: TGCGCCAGCAGCTTGGGGGGACAGGGGGCCGTCGACGAGCAGTACTTC

size: many
V: TRBV5-1
J: TRBJ2-1
D: -
CDR3: CASSLVSSNNEQFF
DNA: TGCGCCAGCAGCTTGGTATCCTCGAACAATGAGCAGTTCTTC

size: many
V: TRBV20-1
J: TRBJ2-7
D: -
CDR3: CSATSIRIRDYEQYF
DNA: TGCAGTGCTACGAGTATCCGGATACGGGACTACGAGCAGTACTTC

size: many
V: TRBV6-1
J: TRBJ2-2
D: -
CDR3: CASSPYESGGELFF
DNA: TGTGCCAGCAGTCCCTATGAGTCGGGAGGGGAGCTGTTTTTT

size: many
V: TRBV6-1
J: TRBJ2-1
D: -
CDR3: CASGERGYNEQFF
DNA: TGTGCCAGCGGAGAGAGGGGGTACAATGAGCAGTTCTTC

size: many
V: TRBV21-1
J: TRBJ2-1
D: -
CDR3: CASTIRDRGYNEQFF
DNA: TGTGCCAGCACCATCCGGGACAGGGGGTACAATGAGCAGTTCTTC

size: -
V: TRBV6-5
J: TRBJ1-4
D: -
CDR3: CASSYVPFGEKLFF
DNA: TGTGCCAGCAGTTACGTCCCCTTTGGGGAAAAACTGTTTTTT

size: many
V: TRBV5-1
J: TRBJ1-1
D: -
CDR3: CASSLDHTEAFF
DNA: TGCGCCAGCAGCTTGGATCACACTGAAGCTTTCTTT

size: many
V: TRBV6-5
J: TRBJ1-2
D: -
CDR3: CASRTGNYGYTF
DNA: TGTGCCAGCAGGACAGGCAACTATGGCTACACCTTC

size: many
V: TRBV11-2
J: TRBJ2-1
D: TRBD2
CDR3: CASSLVGLAGARSYNEQFF
DNA: TGTGCCAGCAGCTTAGTGGGACTAGCGGGGGCCCGGAGCTACAATGAGCAGTTCTTC

size: few
V: TRBV29-1
J: TRBJ1-3
D: -
CDR3: CSVESSGNTIYF
DNA: TGCAGCGTTGAGAGCTCTGGAAACACCATATATTTT

size: -
V: TRBV5-6
J: TRBJ1-2
D: -
CDR3: CASSLGTEAYGYTF
DNA: TGTGCCAGCAGCTTGGGGACCGAAGCCTATGGCTACACCTTC

size: few
V: TRBV20-1
J: TRBJ1-1
D: -
CDR3: CSAQPGSVTEAFF
DNA: TGCAGTGCCCAACCAGGGTCGGTCACTGAAGCTTTCTTT

size: -
V: TRBV7-2
J: TRBJ2-5
D: -
CDR3: CASSLGFRSNQETQYF
DNA: TGTGCCAGCAGCTTAGGGTTTCGGAGTAACCAAGAGACCCAGTACTTC

size: many
V: TRBV7-2
J: TRBJ2-3
D: -
CDR3: CASSLVAGMGADTQYF
DNA: TGTGCCAGCAGCTTAGTCGCGGGGATGGGGGCAGATACGCAGTATTTT

size: many
V: TRBV12-3/TRBV12-4
J: TRBJ2-5
D: TRBD1
CDR3: CASSPQGQAKETQYF
DNA: TGTGCCAGCAGTCCTCAAGGACAGGCCAAAGAGACCCAGTACTTC

size: -
V: TRBV7-2
J: TRBJ2-5
D: TRBD2
CDR3: CASSLGGTTQETQYF
DNA: TGTGCCAGCAGCTTAGGAGGGACTACCCAAGAGACCCAGTACTTC

size: -
V: TRBV5-1
J: TRBJ1-1
D: TRBD1
CDR3: CASSLAAGGRGTEAFF
DNA: TGCGCCAGCAGCTTGGCGGCAGGGGGCCGAGGGACTGAAGCTTTCTTT

size: many
V: TRBV20-1
J: TRBJ2-3
D: TRBD2
CDR3: CSARGGASSTDTQYF
DNA: TGCAGTGCCCGCGGGGGGGCCTCTAGCACAGATACGCAGTATTTT

size: many
V: TRBV5-1
J: TRBJ1-1
D: TRBD1
CDR3: CASSSADRGLMNTEAFF
DNA: TGCGCCAGCAGCTCCGCGGACAGGGGGCTCATGAACACTGAAGCTTTCTTT

size: many
V: TRBV20-1
J: TRBJ2-7
D: TRBD2
CDR3: CSASPLAEPLQGEQYF
DNA: TGCAGTGCTAGTCCACTAGCGGAGCCTTTGCAGGGCGAGCAGTACTTC

size: -
V: TRBV7-2
J: TRBJ2-1
D: TRBD1
CDR3: CASSFRDRGGNEQFF
DNA: TGTGCCAGCAGCTTCCGGGACAGGGGTGGAAATGAGCAGTTCTTC

size: many
V: TRBV30
J: TRBJ1-1
D: -
CDR3: CAWKAEDTEAFF
DNA: TGTGCCTGGAAGGCCGAGGACACTGAAGCTTTCTTT

size: many
V: TRBV2
J: TRBJ1-2
D: TRBD1
CDR3: CASSGRRQGDGYTF
DNA: TGTGCCAGCAGTGGTAGGAGACAGGGGGACGGCTACACCTTC

size: many
V: TRBV5-1
J: TRBJ2-2
D: -
CDR3: CASSLTVATGELFF
DNA: TGCGCCAGCAGCTTGACTGTAGCCACCGGGGAGCTGTTTTTT

size: few
V: TRBV5-6
J: TRBJ2-3
D: TRBD2
CDR3: CASSLVGTSGGETDTQYF
DNA: TGTGCCAGCAGCTTGGTTGGGACTAGCGGGGGGGAGACAGATACGCAGTATTTT

size: -
V: TRBV25-1
J: TRBJ2-7
D: -
CDR3: CASSEIGGHEQYF
DNA: TGTGCCAGCAGTGAAATAGGGGGGCACGAGCAGTACTTC